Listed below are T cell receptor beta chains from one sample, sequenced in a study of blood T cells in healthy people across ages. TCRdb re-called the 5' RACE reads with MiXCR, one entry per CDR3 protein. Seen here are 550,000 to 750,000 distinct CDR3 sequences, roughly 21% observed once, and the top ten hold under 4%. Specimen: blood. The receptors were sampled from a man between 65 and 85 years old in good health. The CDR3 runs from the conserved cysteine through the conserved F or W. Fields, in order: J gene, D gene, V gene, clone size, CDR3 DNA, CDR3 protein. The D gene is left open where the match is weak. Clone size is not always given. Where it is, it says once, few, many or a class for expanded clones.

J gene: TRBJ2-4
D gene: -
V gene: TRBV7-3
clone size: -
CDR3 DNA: TGTGCCAGCAGCCTAGACGTCACAGGCATTCAGTACTTC
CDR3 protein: CASSLDVTGIQYF

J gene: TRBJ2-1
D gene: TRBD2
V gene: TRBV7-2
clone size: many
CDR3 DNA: TGTGCCAGCAGCCCACCTACTAGCGGGGATTCGAATGAGCAGTTCTTC
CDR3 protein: CASSPPTSGDSNEQFF

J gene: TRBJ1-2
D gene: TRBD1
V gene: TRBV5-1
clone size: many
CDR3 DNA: TGCGCCAGCAGCTACGGACAGGGGACTAACTATGGCTACACCTTC
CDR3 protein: CASSYGQGTNYGYTF

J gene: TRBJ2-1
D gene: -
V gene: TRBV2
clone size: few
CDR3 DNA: TGTGCCAGCAGTTCCGGGACTCGAACGAATGAGCAGTTCTTC
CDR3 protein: CASSSGTRTNEQFF

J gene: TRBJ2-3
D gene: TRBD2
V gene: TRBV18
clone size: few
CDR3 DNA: TGTGCCAGCTCACGCGGGACTAGCGGGAGGTCCGCTTTGGATACGCAGTATTTT
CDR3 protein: CASSRGTSGRSALDTQYF

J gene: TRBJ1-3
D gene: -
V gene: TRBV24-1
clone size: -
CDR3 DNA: TGTGCCACCAGTGATTGGAAAACTGGAAACACCATATATTTT
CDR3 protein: CATSDWKTGNTIYF

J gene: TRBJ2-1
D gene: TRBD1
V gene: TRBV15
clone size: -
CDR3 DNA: TGTGCCACCAGCAGAGTAGGGACAGCTAATTCCTACAATGAGCAGTTCTTC
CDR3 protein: CATSRVGTANSYNEQFF

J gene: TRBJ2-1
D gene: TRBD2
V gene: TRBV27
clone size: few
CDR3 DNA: TGTGCCAGCAGTTTATCGGGGACTAGCGGGCTTAGCTCCTACAATGAGCAGTTCTTC
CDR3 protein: CASSLSGTSGLSSYNEQFF

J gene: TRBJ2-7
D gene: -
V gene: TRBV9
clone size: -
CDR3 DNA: TGTGCCAGCAGCGTAGCCGCCCAAGACTACGAGCAGTACTTC
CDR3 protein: CASSVAAQDYEQYF

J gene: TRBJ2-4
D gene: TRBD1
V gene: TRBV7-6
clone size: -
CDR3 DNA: TGTGCCAGCAGCTATGACGACAGGGAAGGCATTCAGTACTTC
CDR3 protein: CASSYDDREGIQYF

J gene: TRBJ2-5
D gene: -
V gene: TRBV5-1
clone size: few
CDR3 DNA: TGCGCCAGCAGCTTGGCCCCAACCTCCGAAGAGACCCAGTACTTC
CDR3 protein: CASSLAPTSEETQYF

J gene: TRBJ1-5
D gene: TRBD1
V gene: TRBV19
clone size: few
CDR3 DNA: TGTGCCAGTAAAAGACAGGGTAATCTCGGTCAGCCCCAGCATTTT
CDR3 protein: CASKRQGNLGQPQHF

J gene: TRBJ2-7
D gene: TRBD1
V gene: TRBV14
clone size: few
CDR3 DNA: TGTGCCAGCAGCCTCGCAACAGGGGCCTACGAGCAGTACTTC
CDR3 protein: CASSLATGAYEQYF

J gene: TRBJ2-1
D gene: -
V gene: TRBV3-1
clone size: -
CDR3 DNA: TGTGCCAGCAGCCTCCGGGACGACTCCCTCAATGAGCAGTTCTTC
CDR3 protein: CASSLRDDSLNEQFF

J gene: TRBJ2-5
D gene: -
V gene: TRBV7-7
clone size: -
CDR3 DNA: TGTGCCAGCAGCTTGGTTGGGTTGAGTTTGGAGACCCAGTACTTC
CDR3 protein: CASSLVGLSLETQYF

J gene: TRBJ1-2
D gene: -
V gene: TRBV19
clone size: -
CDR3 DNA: TGTGCCAGTAGTATATTCTCGGGCAGCAAAAACTATGGCTACACCTTC
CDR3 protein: CASSIFSGSKNYGYTF

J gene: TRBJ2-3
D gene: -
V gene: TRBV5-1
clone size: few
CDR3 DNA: TGCGCCAGCAGCTTGGCGGCAGATACAGATACGCAGTATTTT
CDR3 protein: CASSLAADTDTQYF

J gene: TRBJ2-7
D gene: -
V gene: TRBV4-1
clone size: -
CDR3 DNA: TGCGCCAGCAGCCAAGATGAGTGGGGGAATTGGCGCGAGCAGTACTTC
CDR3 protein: CASSQDEWGNWREQYF